These 25 T cell receptor beta chains originate from one sample sequenced in a study of T cell changes during pregnancy in multiple sclerosis. Sequencing was performed with immunoSEQ multiplex PCR; in TCRdb, only in-frame clones are kept and a portion is missing. The table has around 54,000 clones, around 90% seen once. The sequencing used CD4+ T cells from peripheral blood mononuclear cells, collected after pregnancy. These receptors originate from a female donor in good health, enrolled as a control in a pregnancy study.

The CDR3 DNA follows: TGTGCCAGCAGCCCGGACAGCTCCTACGAGCAGTACTTC. Translating gives CASSPDSSYEQYF. The V gene is TRBV5-4, the J gene TRBJ2-7, with D possibly TRBD1 on 6 matching bases. The CDR3 runs to 13 residues. Trimming removed 4 bases at V and 0 bases at J, with 8 bases between. Germline CDR1 and CDR2: SGHNT and YYREEE (reference sequence). The full variable domain, rest sourced from reference TRBV5-4 and TRBJ2-7, is ETGVTQSPTHLIKTRGQQVTLRCSSQSGHNTVSWYQQALGQGPQFIFQYYREEENGRGNFPPRFSGLQFPNYSSELNVNALELDDSALYLCASSPDSSYEQYFGPGTRLTVT.

This chain uses TRBV18 with TRBJ2-7; tentatively, D is TRBD2 (6 bases). CDR1 KGHSH and CDR2 LQKENI come from the germline V gene. V was pared by 3 bases and J by 0 bases, with 21 bases between. This CDR3 region has 18 residues. The CDR3 bases are TGTGCCAGCTCACCTATCACCCGGTCCCGGGACTCCTCCTACGAGCAGTACTTC. Translated: CASSPITRSRDSSYEQYF.

Here the CDR3 reads CASSGQGTNEQFF. CDR3 DNA sequence: TGTGCCAGTAGCGGACAGGGTACCAATGAGCAGTTCTTC. The chain has TRBV19 and TRBJ2-1, with 8 bases that match TRBD1. Germline CDR1 is LNHDA and CDR2 is SQIVND (reference sequence). The J segment lost 6 bases and the V segment lost 6 bases, leaving 4 bases of the junction unmatched. This CDR3 contains 13 residues.

The chain has TRBV5-1 and TRBJ2-7, with D maybe TRBD2 (6 bases). V was clipped by 1 base and J by 2 bases, with 16 bases between them. The germline V gene encodes CDR1 SGHRS and CDR2 YFSETQ. The CDR3 spans 16 residues. DNA of the CDR3: TGCGCCAGCAGCTTGTCTCCGGGGGTAACCACCTACGAGCAGTACTTC. As protein: CASSLSPGVTTYEQYF.

This clone was seen just once. The rearrangement links TRBV27 to TRBJ2-7, with D perhaps TRBD1 (5 bases). CDR3 length equals 13 residues. Trimming shortened V by 6 bases and J by 4 bases, and 13 bases separated the two germline ends. Germline loops: CDR1 MNHEY, CDR2 SMNVEV (reference sequence). The DNA of the CDR3 is TGTGCCAGCAGAACGTTAGGGGATTACGAGCAGTACTTC. Its translation is CASRTLGDYEQYF.

The chain joins TRBV9 to TRBJ1-6; D uncertain. Between the trimmed V and J ends, which lost 4 bases and 7 bases, there was a span of 9 bases. This CDR3 spans 13 amino acids. Germline assignment: CDR1 SGDLS and CDR2 YYNGEE. CDR3 in amino acids: CASSPDSNSPLHF. The CDR3 coding sequence is TGTGCCAGCAGCCCGGACTCGAATTCACCCCTCCACTTT.

The rearrangement uses TRBV10-3 and TRBJ2-1; possible D gene TRBD2, 6 bases. Trimming left V 7 bases short and J 9 bases short, with 16 bases between. The germline gives CDR1 ENHRY, CDR2 SYGVKD. The CDR3 spans 13 residues. In DNA, the CDR3 is TGTGCCATCATGGGGGGAGCCTCCGGTGAGCAGTTCTTC. This translates into CAIMGGASGEQFF.

The CDR3 loop is CASSPGLGTDTQYF. CDR3 in DNA: TGCGCCAGCAGCCCCGGACTAGGCACAGATACGCAGTATTTT. This sequence joins TRBV5-1 and TRBJ2-3; 7 bases fit TRBD2. V lost 4 bases, J lost 1 base, and 3 bases stayed unmatched. Per the germline V gene, CDR1 is SGHRS and CDR2 is YFSETQ. CDR3 length equals 14 residues.

DNA of the CDR3: TGTGCCAGCAGCATAGGGGGGGTAACGCGGGGTACGCAGTATTTT. Residues: CASSIGGVTRGTQYF. The J gene is TRBJ2-3, the V gene TRBV5-6, with D perhaps TRBD2 (7 bases). V was clipped by 4 bases and J by 8 bases, with 20 bases between them. Germline CDR1 is SGHDT and CDR2 is YYEEEE. CDR3 size: 15 residues.

The chain combines TRBV27 with TRBJ1-5; D is uncertain. V dropped 4 bases and J dropped 4 bases, with 8 bases sitting between them. The CDR3 is 13 amino acids. Germline CDR1 and CDR2: MNHEY and SMNVEV (reference sequence). The chain's CDR3 is CASSSRENQPQHF. The CDR3 DNA is TGTGCCAGCAGTTCACGGGAAAATCAGCCCCAGCATTTT.

The table lists this clone with a few counts. This rearrangement joins TRBV6-1 to TRBJ1-2; TRBD1 is a possible D gene (5 bases). From germline, CDR1 is MNHNS and CDR2 SASEGT. This CDR3 contains 15 residues. With 7 bases removed from V and 2 bases from J, the gap between germline ends came to 17 bases. The CDR3 nucleotides read TGTGCCAGCACTCTAAACCCCACAGGCAACTATGGCTACACCTTC. Protein product: CASTLNPTGNYGYTF.

In this sample, this clone turned up a few times. This chain uses TRBV5-5 with TRBJ1-6, with 7 nucleotides matching TRBD1. After removal of 0 bases from V and 7 bases from J, the junction contained 10 bases not matched to a gene. Per the germline V gene, CDR1 is SGHKS and CDR2 is YYEKEE (reference sequence). This CDR3 is built from 17 residues. The DNA of the CDR3 is TGTGCCAGCAGCTTGGAGGAGACAGGGCGCGAGAATTCACCCCTCCACTTT. Translated, it gives CASSLEETGRENSPLHF.

The chain employs TRBV7-3 and TRBJ2-3, with a possible D match to TRBD2 (6 bases). The length of the CDR3 is 14 residues. V lost 1 base to trimming and J lost 6 bases, with 11 bases between them. Germline loops: CDR1 SGHTA, CDR2 FQGTGA. The CDR3 nucleotides read TGTGCCAGCAGCTTAAACGGCGGGGTGGATACGCAGTATTTT. Residues: CASSLNGGVDTQYF.

The CDR3 coding sequence is TGTGCCAGCTCACCGGGCACGCAGACGGGGCCCCTCCACTTT. It yields the protein CASSPGTQTGPLHF. This sequence joins TRBV18 and TRBJ1-6; D is ambiguous. Germline CDR1 is KGHSH and CDR2 is LQKENI. The CDR3 runs to 14 residues. V was cut by 3 bases and J by 13 bases, with 16 bases left in between.

The chain has TRBV5-1 and TRBJ2-6; D remains unclear. CDR1 is SGHRS and CDR2 is YFSETQ in the germline V gene. Trimming took 0 bases from V and 0 from J, leaving 4 bases between them. The CDR3 has 15 amino acids. This chain's CDR3 is CASSLGDSGANVLTF. CDR3 nucleotides: TGCGCCAGCAGCTTGGGAGACTCTGGGGCCAACGTCCTGACTTTC.

The chain combines TRBV5-4 with TRBJ2-2, with TRBD2 identical over 9 bases. Germline CDR1 reads SGHNT; CDR2 reads YYREEE (reference sequence). This CDR3 has 15 residues. V lost 4 bases, J lost 7 bases, and 8 bases stayed unmatched. The CDR3 spells CASSPGTSRGGELFF. Written as DNA, the CDR3 is TGTGCCAGCAGCCCCGGGACTAGCCGTGGCGGGGAGCTGTTTTTT.

V usage is TRBV4-1 and J usage is TRBJ2-1; TRBD2 agrees at 8 bases. The germline V gene has CDR1 MGHRA and CDR2 YSYEKL. CDR3 size: 16 residues. Losses at the gene ends were 3 bases for V and 8 bases for J; bases not matched to a gene: 12. CDR3 sequence (DNA): TGCGCCAGCAGCCACACTCTTAGCGGGAAGGCATATGAGCAGTTCTTC. Its translation is CASSHTLSGKAYEQFF.

The rearrangement links TRBV10-3 to TRBJ2-1; D is unresolved. The CDR3 covers 13 residues. The V end lost 0 bases, the J end lost 7 bases, and 7 bases lay between the germline ends. CDR1 is ENHRY, CDR2 SYGVKD, per germline. The CDR3 DNA follows: TGTGCCATCAGTGAGTCGAGAGTGAATGAGCAGTTCTTC. Amino acid sequence: CAISESRVNEQFF.

The rearrangement uses TRBV9 and TRBJ2-5; TRBD1 matches 8 bases. Germline lookup yields CDR1 SGDLS and CDR2 YYNGEE. The CDR3 consists of 14 residues. The junction had 4 bases not matched to a gene; V was cut back by 0 bases and J by 6 bases. The CDR3 region is CASSVEGQGQTQYF. DNA for the CDR3: TGTGCCAGCAGCGTAGAAGGACAGGGTCAGACCCAGTACTTC.

This chain uses TRBV5-4 with TRBJ2-2; a possible D gene is TRBD1 (6 bases). This CDR3 has 17 amino acids. The ends were cut back, 3 bases at V and 5 bases at J, with 20 bases in the middle. Germline lookup yields CDR1 SGHNT and CDR2 YYREEE (reference sequence). The CDR3 bases are TGTGCCAGCAGCTCAGACTGGAAAGCGAGGGGGACCGGGGAGCTGTTTTTT. Amino acid sequence: CASSSDWKARGTGELFF.

The chain has TRBV4-1 and TRBJ2-4; TRBD1 agrees at 10 bases. Looked up from germline, CDR1 is MGHRA and CDR2 is YSYEKL. The CDR3 runs 20 residues. The V and J ends lost 0 bases and 1 base, in that order; junction bases with no gene match: 12. The CDR3 coding sequence is TGCGCCAGCAGCCAAGATTCCGGCCTTGCGGGACAGGGGGCCAAAAACATTCAGTACTTC. It encodes CASSQDSGLAGQGAKNIQYF.

The chain employs TRBV5-1 and TRBJ2-3; 9 bases map to TRBD2. The CDR3 is 16 amino acids. The V gene's germline CDR1 is SGHRS and CDR2 YFSETQ. V lost 0 bases and J lost 5; bases outside the gene matches: 7. As DNA, the CDR3 is TGCGCCAGCAGCTTGGTATTAGCGGGAGAGGGAGATACGCAGTATTTT. Translating it yields CASSLVLAGEGDTQYF.

The chain uses TRBV4-1 and TRBJ1-2; weak D call: TRBD1 (6 bases). The length of the CDR3 is 16 residues. V was trimmed by 3 bases and J by 6 bases, leaving 20 bases between them. Germline values: CDR1 MGHRA, CDR2 YSYEKL. This CDR3 is CASSQGMAQGGHGYTF. CDR3 nucleotides: TGCGCCAGCAGCCAGGGGATGGCACAGGGTGGTCATGGCTACACCTTC.

V and J are TRBV7-9 and TRBJ2-1, with D possibly matching TRBD2 (5 bases). V was trimmed by 2 bases and J by 9 bases, leaving 17 bases between them. The germline V gene has CDR1 SEHNR and CDR2 FQNEAQ (reference sequence). This CDR3 has 15 amino acids. This CDR3 reads CASSLSGLVYGEQFF. CDR3 bases: TGTGCCAGCAGCTTAAGCGGACTGGTCTACGGTGAGCAGTTCTTC.

The chain is built from TRBV6-6 and TRBJ2-5; 8 nucleotides agree with TRBD2. Losses at the gene ends were 6 bases for V and 5 bases for J; bases not matched to a gene: 8. The V gene's germline CDR1 is MNHNY and CDR2 SVGAGI (reference sequence). The CDR3 has 14 amino acids. CDR3 in DNA: TGTGCCAGCAGCTGGTCGGGGGGGCGGGAGACCCAGTACTTC. Its translation: CASSWSGGRETQYF.